The clone carrying this TCR beta chain was counted at least ten times. Its specificity is not known. This sample was taken from a study of neurological immune-mediated disorders. Study observations and caveats: The level of TCR clonal expansion was highest in patients with HTLV-1-associated myelopathy and lowest in multiple sclerosis, where it fell below the level seen in healthy controls. The expanded clones of different subjects shared no CDR3 amino acid sequences (suggesting private repertoires in all groups).

The cDNA was synthesized by 5'RACE incorporating 10-nucleotide random UMIs. TCRdb re-called the 5' RACE reads through MiXCR, storing one row per CDR3 protein. The sample contains under 50,000 distinct CDR3 sequences, about 26% of which appear only once. Trimming left V 0 bases short and J 4 bases short, with 16 bases between. The germline V gene encodes CDR1 LGHNA and CDR2 YNFKEQ. This CDR3 is 16 amino acids long. This TCR was recovered from a woman aged 70-85 years in good health. The sample was PBMCs. The rearrangement joins TRBV4-2 to TRBJ2-7; D is possibly TRBD1 (5 bases). The CDR3 protein is CASSQDDRSREYEQYF. The DNA for the CDR3 is TGTGCCAGCAGCCAAGATGACAGAAGTAGGGAATACGAGCAGTACTTC.